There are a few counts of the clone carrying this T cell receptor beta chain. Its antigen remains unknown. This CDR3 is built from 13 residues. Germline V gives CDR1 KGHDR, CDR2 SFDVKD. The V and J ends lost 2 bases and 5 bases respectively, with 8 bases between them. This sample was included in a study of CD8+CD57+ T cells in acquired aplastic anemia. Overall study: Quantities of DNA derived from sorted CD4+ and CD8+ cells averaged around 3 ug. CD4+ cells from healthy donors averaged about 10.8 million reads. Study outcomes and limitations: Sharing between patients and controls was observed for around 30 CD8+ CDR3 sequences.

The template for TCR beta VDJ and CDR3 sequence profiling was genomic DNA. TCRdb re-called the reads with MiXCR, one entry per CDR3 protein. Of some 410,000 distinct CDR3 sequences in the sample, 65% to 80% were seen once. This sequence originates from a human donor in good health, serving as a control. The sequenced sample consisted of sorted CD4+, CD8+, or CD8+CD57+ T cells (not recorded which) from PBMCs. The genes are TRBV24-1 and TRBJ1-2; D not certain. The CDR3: CATSDSADYGYTF. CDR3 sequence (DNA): TGTGCCACCAGTGATTCTGCGGATTATGGCTACACCTTC.